The T cell receptor (beta chain) described here comes from a study of cytomegalovirus exposure and HLA in healthy donors. Whole-study findings and limits: TCR beta chains numbering some 160 were designated cytomegalovirus-associated.

PCR primers comprised 60 Vbeta and 13 Jbeta primers. Original handling: In a later analysis, of 84 million or so unique beta chains, around 9.9 million appeared in at least two donors. Profiling relied on immunoSEQ multiplex PCR, and the TCRdb table lists in-frame clones only, not all of them. V and J calls and clone size follow that table, whereas D and trimming were derived from the DNA. Of under 250,000 clones listed, 82% are singletons. Regarding this clone: What it recognizes is unknown.

Nominally healthy donors were sampled, though unrecorded immune exposures were likely. The length of the CDR3 is 15 residues. From germline, CDR1 is GTSNPN and CDR2 SVGIG (reference sequence). The trim removed 4 bases at V and 4 bases at J, leaving 13 bases unmatched. The sample consisted of PBMCs. The chain combines TRBV30 with TRBJ2-7; TRBD1 aligns across 7 bases. This TCR was sampled from a woman aged 40-49 years in good health and CMV-seronegative. The CDR3 reads CAWMSRPGGMYEQYF. DNA of the CDR3: TGTGCCTGGATGTCCCGGCCAGGGGGTATGTACGAGCAGTACTTC.